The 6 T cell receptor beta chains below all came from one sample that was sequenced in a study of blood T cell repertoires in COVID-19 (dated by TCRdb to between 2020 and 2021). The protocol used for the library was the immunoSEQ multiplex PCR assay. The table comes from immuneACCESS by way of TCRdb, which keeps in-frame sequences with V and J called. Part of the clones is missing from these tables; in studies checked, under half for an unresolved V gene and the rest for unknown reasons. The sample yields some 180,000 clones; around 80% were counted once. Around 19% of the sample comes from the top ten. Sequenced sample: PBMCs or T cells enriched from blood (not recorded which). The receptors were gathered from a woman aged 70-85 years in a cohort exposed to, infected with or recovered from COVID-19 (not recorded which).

The CDR3 protein is CASSLAGSSYNSPLHF. The CDR3 coding sequence is TGTGCCAGCAGCTTGGCGGGGAGCTCCTATAATTCACCCCTCCACTTT. The genes are TRBV5-4 and TRBJ1-6; D remains unclear. V was shortened by 0 bases and J by 0 bases, with 7 bases between the two germline ends. The CDR3 covers 16 residues. The germline V gene has CDR1 SGHNT and CDR2 YYREEE (reference sequence). Full variable domain (remainder filled in from reference TRBV5-4 and TRBJ1-6): ETGVTQSPTHLIKTRGQQVTLRCSSQSGHNTVSWYQQALGQGPQFIFQYYREEENGRGNFPPRFSGLQFPNYSSELNVNALELDDSALYLCASSLAGSSYNSPLHFGNGTRLTVT.

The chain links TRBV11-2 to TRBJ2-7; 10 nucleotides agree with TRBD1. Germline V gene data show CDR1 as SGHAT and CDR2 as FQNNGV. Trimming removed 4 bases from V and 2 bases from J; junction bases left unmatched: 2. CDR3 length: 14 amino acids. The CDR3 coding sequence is TGTGCCAGCAGCTCCGGGACAGGGGCCTACGAGCAGTACTTC. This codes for CASSSGTGAYEQYF.

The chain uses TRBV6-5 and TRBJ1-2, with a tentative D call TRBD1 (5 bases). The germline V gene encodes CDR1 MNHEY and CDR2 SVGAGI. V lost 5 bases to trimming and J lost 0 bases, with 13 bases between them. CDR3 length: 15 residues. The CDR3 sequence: CASSPRDRANYGYTF. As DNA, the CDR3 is TGTGCCAGCAGTCCCCGTGACAGAGCTAACTATGGCTACACCTTC.

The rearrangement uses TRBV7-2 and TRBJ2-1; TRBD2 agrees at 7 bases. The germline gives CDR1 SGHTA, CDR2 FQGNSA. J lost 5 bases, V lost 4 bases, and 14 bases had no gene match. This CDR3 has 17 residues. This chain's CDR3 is CASSSLPAGSTDNEQFF. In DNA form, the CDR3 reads TGTGCCAGCAGCTCTTTACCAGCGGGATCAACGGACAATGAGCAGTTCTTC.

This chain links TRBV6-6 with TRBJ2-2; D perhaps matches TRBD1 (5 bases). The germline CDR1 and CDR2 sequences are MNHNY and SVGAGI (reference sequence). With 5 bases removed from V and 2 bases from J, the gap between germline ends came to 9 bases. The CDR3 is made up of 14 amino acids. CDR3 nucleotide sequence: TGTGCCAGCAGTCAAGGGGTAAACACCGGGGAGCTGTTTTTT. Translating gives CASSQGVNTGELFF.

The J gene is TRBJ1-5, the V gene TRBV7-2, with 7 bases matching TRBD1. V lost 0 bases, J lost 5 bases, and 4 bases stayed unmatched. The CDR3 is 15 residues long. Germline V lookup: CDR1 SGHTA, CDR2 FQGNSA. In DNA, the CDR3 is TGTGCCAGCAGCTTAGCGACAGGGCAGTATCAGCCCCAGCATTTT. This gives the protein CASSLATGQYQPQHF. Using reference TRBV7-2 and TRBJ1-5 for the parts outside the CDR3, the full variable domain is GAGVSQSPSNKVTEKGKDVELRCDPISGHTALYWYRQSLGQGLEFLIYFQGNSAPDKSGLPSDRFSAERTGGSVSTLTIQRTQQEDSAVYLCASSLATGQYQPQHFGDGTRLSIL.